These 5 T cell receptor beta chains were all obtained from the same sample, sequenced in a study of shared clonotypes between healthy human individuals. The data were produced by immunoSEQ multiplex PCR, yet TCRdb's version contains in-frame clones alone and is incomplete. The sample comprises roughly 650,000 clones, approximately 96% of which are singletons, and less than 0.13% rests with the top ten. Naivety among CD8 cells was defined by CD45RO negativity and positive CCR7 selection, thereby excluding terminally differentiated effector memory CD45RA+ cells. Sequenced material: naive CD8+ T cells sorted from blood. The origin of the receptors is a woman in her twenties or thirties in good health.

V is TRBV11-2 and J is TRBJ2-1; D gene uncertain. The ends were cut back, 3 bases at V and 2 bases at J, with 14 bases in the middle. Germline assignment: CDR1 SGHAT and CDR2 FQNNGV. This CDR3 is built from 16 residues. The DNA for the CDR3 is TGTGCCAGCAGCTTCGGACCGGCGTACCCCTACAATGAGCAGTTCTTC. Its translation: CASSFGPAYPYNEQFF.

The chain employs TRBV5-6 and TRBJ1-1; a weak D match, TRBD1 (6 bases). Germline-derived CDR1 and CDR2 are SGHDT and YYEEEE. This CDR3 has 13 residues. Trimming removed 4 bases from V and 5 bases from J, with 12 bases in between. The CDR3 protein is CASSQQGRTEAFF. CDR3 nucleotide sequence: TGTGCCAGCAGCCAACAGGGACGGACTGAAGCTTTCTTT.

The chain recombines TRBV4-2 with TRBJ2-3; D remains ambiguous. The germline CDR1 and CDR2 sequences are LGHNA and YNFKEQ. The V end was cut by 0 bases, the J end by 1 base, with 23 bases between. This CDR3 is built from 20 residues. The CDR3 nucleotides are TGTGCCAGCAGCCAAGAACCTCACGTCACGACTTACAGCCGCACAGATACGCAGTATTTT. It is translated as CASSQEPHVTTYSRTDTQYF.

The chain combines TRBV27 with TRBJ2-7; 8 bases are a match to TRBD2. Germline values: CDR1 MNHEY, CDR2 SMNVEV (reference sequence). V lost 2 bases, J lost 5 bases, and 8 bases stayed unmatched. The length of the CDR3 is 15 residues. CDR3 in DNA: TGTGCCAGCAGTTTAACGCCCTCCGGGAGGGACGAGCAGTACTTC. It encodes CASSLTPSGRDEQYF.

This rearrangement joins TRBV11-2 to TRBJ2-1; D might be TRBD2 (5 bases). Germline CDR1 and CDR2: SGHAT and FQNNGV. There are 18 residues in the CDR3. The V end was cut by 0 bases, the J end by 7 bases, with 22 bases between. In nucleotides, the CDR3 is TGTGCCAGCAGCTTAGATCTAGGACTCTGGCCCGAAGGGAATGAGCAGTTCTTC. It encodes CASSLDLGLWPEGNEQFF.